A single sample gave rise to the 23 T cell receptor beta chains below, sequenced in a study of blood T cell repertoires in COVID-19. Here immunoSEQ multiplex PCR was the method, and the copy in TCRdb shows in-frame clones only, minus some. The table includes some 400,000 clones, around nine tenths detected once. The specimen sequenced was peripheral blood. The receptor set was obtained from a human donor in a cohort sampled during active COVID-19.

CDR3 residues: CASSESGGWDTEAFF. Written as DNA, the CDR3 is TGTGCCAGCAGTGAATCAGGGGGATGGGACACTGAAGCTTTCTTT. The chain couples TRBV25-1 to TRBJ1-1, with 7 nucleotides matching TRBD1. This CDR3 has 15 amino acids. J gave up 3 bases and V 1 base, and 5 bases lay outside the gene matches. Per the germline V gene, CDR1 is MGHDK and CDR2 is SYGVNS.

This clone showed up just once. The chain links TRBV18 to TRBJ1-6; a possible D gene is TRBD1 (6 bases). The CDR3 is made up of 15 amino acids. From germline, CDR1 is KGHSH and CDR2 LQKENI. V was cut by 4 bases and J by 13 bases, with 20 bases left in between. CDR3: CASSRGPGVQVPLHF. CDR3 bases: TGTGCCAGCTCACGGGGGCCCGGGGTTCAGGTTCCCCTCCACTTT.

The rearrangement uses TRBV6-5 and TRBJ2-3; 8 bases are a match to TRBD1. V lost 5 bases and J lost 8; bases outside the gene matches: 12. Germline-derived CDR1 and CDR2 are MNHEY and SVGAGI. The CDR3 consists of 15 residues. The CDR3 spells CASSPGQGWGSTQYF. The CDR3 coding sequence is TGTGCCAGCAGTCCCGGACAGGGTTGGGGTTCTACGCAGTATTTT.

The chain combines TRBV5-1 with TRBJ1-1, with D possibly TRBD1 on 5 matching bases. The CDR3 covers 16 residues. Germline V gene data show CDR1 as SGHRS and CDR2 as YFSETQ. Trimming removed 2 bases from V and 7 bases from J, with 21 bases in between. The CDR3 loop reads CASSLDSQPGRVEAFF. CDR3 nucleotide sequence: TGCGCCAGCAGCTTAGACTCCCAGCCAGGGAGGGTTGAAGCTTTCTTT.

The V call is TRBV29-1, the J call TRBJ1-1, with TRBD1 matching over 8 bases. This CDR3 comprises 13 residues. Looked up from germline, CDR1 is SQVTM and CDR2 is ANQGSEA. The junction had 4 bases not matched to a gene; V was cut back by 6 bases and J by 1 base. CDR3: CSVQGARNTEAFF. The CDR3 coding sequence is TGCAGCGTCCAGGGGGCGAGGAACACTGAAGCTTTCTTT.

In this sample, this clone turned up a few times. V usage is TRBV2 and J usage is TRBJ1-1; TRBD1 is a possible D gene (6 bases). The V gene lost 4 bases and the J gene lost 0 bases, with 12 bases spanning the gap. The germline CDR1 and CDR2 sequences are SNHLY and FYNNEI. The CDR3 is 15 amino acids. As DNA, the CDR3 is TGTGCCAGCAGTGGGGAGACAGGTATGAACACTGAAGCTTTCTTT. It specifies CASSGETGMNTEAFF.

The V gene is TRBV3-1 (or the pseudogene TRBV3-2), the J gene TRBJ1-2, with 12 positions matching TRBD1. The CDR3 loop spans 17 amino acids. The V gene end was trimmed by 6 bases and the J gene end by 3 bases; junction bases not matched to a gene: 11. CDR1 and CDR2 from the germline V gene are LGHDT and YNNKEL (reference sequence). The chain's CDR3 is CASSTFGTGGVHYGYTF. DNA for the CDR3: TGTGCCAGCAGTACCTTCGGGACAGGGGGCGTGCACTATGGCTACACCTTC.

V gene TRBV19 combines with J gene TRBJ1-1; the D is unclear. Germline V gives CDR1 LNHDA, CDR2 SQIVND (reference sequence). The CDR3 is made up of 14 amino acids. Trimming cost V 4 bases and J 2 bases, with 11 bases left between them. CDR3 sequence reads: CASSTPPYNTEAFF. In DNA, the CDR3 is TGTGCCAGTAGTACCCCCCCCTATAACACTGAAGCTTTCTTT.

This clone was observed a handful of times. The chain has TRBV5-5 and TRBJ2-2; D is perhaps TRBD1 (6 bases). This CDR3 contains 17 residues. CDR1 SGHKS and CDR2 YYEKEE come from the germline V gene (reference sequence). V lost 4 bases and J lost 3, with 19 bases in between. In DNA form, the CDR3 reads TGTGCCAGCAGCCCCACAGGGACGAGAGGGGACACCGGGGAGCTGTTTTTT. Its translation is CASSPTGTRGDTGELFF.

This clone was found once. The CDR3 spells CASQDRAASYEQYF. The DNA for the CDR3 is TGTGCCAGCCAAGACAGGGCGGCCTCCTACGAGCAGTACTTC. The chain uses TRBV25-1 and TRBJ2-7; TRBD1 matches 7 bases. V lost 8 bases, J lost 0 bases, and 7 bases stayed unmatched. This CDR3 has 14 residues. CDR1 is MGHDK, CDR2 SYGVNS, per germline.

Concerning this clone: Other DNA sequences in the sample encode the same CDR3. The rearrangement links TRBV3-1 (or the pseudogene TRBV3-2) to TRBJ1-2; 8 bases fit TRBD1. Germline V gene lookup returns CDR1 LGHDT and CDR2 YNNKEL (reference sequence). V lost 0 bases and J lost 8; bases outside the gene matches: 5. This CDR3 spans 14 amino acids. CDR3 protein: CASSQDRTGRGYTF. As DNA, the CDR3 is TGTGCCAGCAGCCAAGATAGGACAGGGAGGGGCTACACCTTC.

This chain links TRBV4-2 with TRBJ1-2; 9 nucleotides match TRBD1. J gave up 6 bases and V 4 bases, and 6 bases lay outside the gene matches. The CDR3 loop spans 14 amino acids. CDR1 is LGHNA and CDR2 is YNFKEQ in the germline V gene. The CDR3 DNA reads TGTGCCAGCAGCCTTGCGACAGGGGGAGATGGCTACACCTTC. Translation gives CASSLATGGDGYTF.

V gene TRBV29-1 combines with J gene TRBJ2-2, with TRBD1 matching over 8 bases. The CDR3 is made up of 13 amino acids. The germline V gene has CDR1 SQVTM and CDR2 ANQGSEA. Germline trimming cut 6 bases from V and 7 bases from J; bases unmatched to any gene: 7. This CDR3 is CSVTYTGGGELFF. CDR3 coding DNA: TGCAGCGTCACCTACACAGGGGGCGGGGAGCTGTTTTTT.

The chain combines TRBV30 with TRBJ1-2, with 9 bases aligning to TRBD1. J gave up 7 bases and V 6 bases, and 9 bases lay outside the gene matches. The CDR3 is made up of 13 amino acids. The V gene's germline CDR1 is GTSNPN and CDR2 SVGIG (reference sequence). CDR3 protein: CACRQGVVGGYTF. The CDR3 bases are TGTGCCTGTCGACAGGGGGTTGTGGGTGGCTACACCTTC.

This clone has more than one count but fewer than ten. The chain uses TRBV4-1 and TRBJ2-5; possible D gene TRBD2, 5 bases. CDR3 length: 15 amino acids. Germline assignment: CDR1 MGHRA and CDR2 YSYEKL. V was shortened by 4 bases and J by 2 bases, with 14 bases between the two germline ends. This chain's CDR3 is CASSPRERPQETQYF. Here the CDR3 DNA reads TGCGCCAGCAGCCCAAGAGAGCGGCCACAAGAGACCCAGTACTTC.

The gene calls are TRBV7-2 and TRBJ1-2; TRBD1 agrees at 7 bases. Germline CDR1 SGHTA, CDR2 FQGNSA. V was clipped by 5 bases and J by 6 bases; unmatched bases: 9. The CDR3 is 14 residues long. The CDR3 spells CASSLHRGVDGYTF. CDR3 coding DNA: TGTGCCAGCAGCCTCCACAGGGGCGTTGATGGCTACACCTTC.

The rearrangement joins TRBV6-6 to TRBJ2-5, with a weak D call TRBD1 (6 bases). Trimming removed 8 bases at V and 4 bases at J, with 17 bases between. The CDR3 covers 14 residues. The germline gives CDR1 MNHNY, CDR2 SVGAGI (reference sequence). As DNA, the CDR3 is TGTGCCAGCCACCGGACAGCACAATCAGAGACCCAGTACTTC. It encodes CASHRTAQSETQYF.

J is TRBJ2-7 and V is TRBV19; TRBD1 might be the D (6 bases). The germline V and J ends were trimmed by 4 bases and 2 bases, with 12 bases remaining between them. CDR1 is LNHDA, CDR2 SQIVND, per germline (reference sequence). The CDR3 is made up of 14 amino acids. The CDR3 DNA is TGTGCCAGTAGTACCCGACAGGATACCTACGAGCAGTACTTC. The encoded protein is CASSTRQDTYEQYF. The full variable domain, with the rest looked up from reference TRBV19 and TRBJ2-7, is DGGITQSPKYLFRKEGQNVTLSCEQNLNHDAMYWYRQDPGQGLRLIYYSQIVNDFQKGDIAEGYSVSREKKESFPLTVTSAQKNPTAFYLCASSTRQDTYEQYFGPGTRLTVT.

About this clone itself: The junction does not match germline at one end; this may be a read error. The chain joins TRBV6-1 to TRBJ2-7; 7 nucleotides match TRBD1. Germline values: CDR1 MNHNS, CDR2 SASEGT. This CDR3 has 16 residues. The CDR3 spells CASSVDLNRGSHEQYF. CDR3 DNA sequence: TGTGCCAGCAGTGTCGACCTTAACAGGGGCTCCCACGAGCAGTACTTC.

This chain connects TRBV11-2 to TRBJ2-5, with TRBD2 identical over 8 bases. The CDR3 covers 16 residues. Germline CDR1 is SGHAT and CDR2 is FQNNGV. Trimming cost V 5 bases and J 1 base; bases outside gene matches: 9. CDR3 loop: CASSPRTSLVQETQYF. The CDR3 bases are TGTGCCAGCAGCCCAAGGACTAGCCTTGTCCAAGAGACCCAGTACTTC.

This chain joins TRBV7-8 and TRBJ1-1; the D gene is possibly TRBD1 (6 bases). The germline V gene encodes CDR1 SGHVS and CDR2 FQNEAQ. V shed 2 bases and J shed 1 base, with 11 bases lying between them. The CDR3 is made up of 15 amino acids. The DNA of the CDR3 is TGTGCCAGCAGCTTATCAGCAGGGGAGAACACTGAAGCTTTCTTT. Encoded protein: CASSLSAGENTEAFF.

The V and J genes are TRBV6-2 or TRBV6-3 and TRBJ2-7; TRBD1 matches 8 bases. Germline V gene sequence: CDR1 MNHEY, CDR2 SVGEGT. After removal of 6 bases from V and 2 bases from J, the junction contained 12 bases not matched to a gene. This CDR3 has 16 amino acids. CDR3 amino acids: CASSPYSQGATYEQYF. CDR3 in DNA: TGTGCCAGCAGCCCTTACTCGCAGGGGGCCACCTACGAGCAGTACTTC.

This clone has only one observation. The V gene is TRBV3-1 (or the pseudogene TRBV3-2), the J gene TRBJ2-7; 8 nucleotides align to TRBD1. Per the germline V gene, CDR1 is LGHDT and CDR2 is YNNKEL (reference sequence). V lost 0 bases and J lost 6; bases outside the gene matches: 4. The CDR3 runs 14 residues. In DNA form, the CDR3 reads TGTGCCAGCAGCCAAGAGCAGGGGGCTGGCGAGCAGTACTTC. As protein: CASSQEQGAGEQYF.